This T cell receptor beta chain was identified during a study of T cell responses to AZD1222 COVID-19 vaccine. Here immunoSEQ multiplex PCR was the method, and the copy in TCRdb shows in-frame clones only, minus some. The data show over 150,000 clones, roughly 90% seen once. Germline V gene sequence: CDR1 MNHEY, CDR2 SVGAGI. The CDR3 has 15 residues. V gave up 6 bases and J gave up 1 base; unmatched junction bases: 9. The receptor was isolated from an adult in good health. The sample here was peripheral blood, taken on day 0 of AZD1222 vaccination. V gene TRBV6-5 combines with J gene TRBJ2-7; TRBD1 matches at 7 bases. The DNA for the CDR3 is TGTGCCAGCAGCCCCCTCCCGGGACAGTCCTACGAGCAGTACTTC. Residues: CASSPLPGQSYEQYF.